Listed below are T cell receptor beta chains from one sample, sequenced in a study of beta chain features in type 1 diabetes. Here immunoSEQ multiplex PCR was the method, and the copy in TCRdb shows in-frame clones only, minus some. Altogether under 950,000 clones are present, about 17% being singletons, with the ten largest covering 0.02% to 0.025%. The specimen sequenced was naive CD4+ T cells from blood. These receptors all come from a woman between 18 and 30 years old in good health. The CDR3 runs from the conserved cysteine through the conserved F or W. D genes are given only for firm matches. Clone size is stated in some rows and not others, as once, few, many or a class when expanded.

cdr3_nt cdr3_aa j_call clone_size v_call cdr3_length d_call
TGTGCCAGCAGCAGACAGGGCGGGAGCTTGGACACCGGGGAGCTGTTTTTT CASSRQGGSLDTGELFF TRBJ2-2 - TRBV21-1 17 -
TGCGCCAGCATCGCTAGCGGGAGGACGGACACCGGGGAGCTGTTTTTT CASIASGRTDTGELFF TRBJ2-2 few TRBV5-1 16 TRBD2
TGTGCCAGCAGTACCCTAAATATGGCCCAGTACTTC CASSTLNMAQYF TRBJ2-5 few TRBV28 12 -
TGTGCCAGCAGCAACGGCGGGACGAGCGGTTACGAGCAGTACTTC CASSNGGTSGYEQYF TRBJ2-7 few TRBV25-1 15 -
TGTGCCATCAGAGGGGTTTCTGAGAACACTGAAGCTTTCTTT CAIRGVSENTEAFF TRBJ1-1 few TRBV10-3 14 -
TGTGCCTTGGGGACTAGCGCGAACACCGGGGAGCTGTTTTTT CALGTSANTGELFF TRBJ2-2 - TRBV10-3 14 TRBD2
TGTGCCAGCAGCTTAAGGAGGGCCTCTACGAACACTGAAGCTTTCTTT CASSLRRASTNTEAFF TRBJ1-1 - TRBV13 16 -
TGTGCCAGCAGTTACGGGCTAGCGAACACCGGGGAGCTGTTTTTT CASSYGLANTGELFF TRBJ2-2 few TRBV6-5 15 -
TGTGCCAGTCACGAACCAGAGACCCAGTACTTC CASHEPETQYF TRBJ2-5 few TRBV19 11 -
TGTGCCAGCAGTTTAAGGTGGGAGGCTTTCTTT CASSLRWEAFF TRBJ1-1 - TRBV28 11 -
TGTGCCACCGTACACTTGGGGAGCAATGAGCAGTTCTTC CATVHLGSNEQFF TRBJ2-1 - TRBV27 13 -
TGCGCCAGCAGCCGGTCCCCTGGACAGGTCACAGATACGCAGTATTTT CASSRSPGQVTDTQYF TRBJ2-3 few TRBV4-3 16 TRBD1
TGTGCCAGCAGGTTCTGGGGGCGGGAGATCGGCGAGCAGTACTTC CASRFWGREIGEQYF TRBJ2-7 few TRBV5-6 15 -
TGTGCCACCAGCGGAGATTGGTACAGCGCCTACAATGAGCAGTTCTTC CATSGDWYSAYNEQFF TRBJ2-1 - TRBV15 16 -
TGTGCCAGCAGCCCCCGTCCGGTCGAGTCCGGGGTTTACAATGAGCAGTTCTTC CASSPRPVESGVYNEQFF TRBJ2-1 few TRBV7-9 18 -
TGTGCCACCAGCATACGACTAGCGGGTAGCACAGATACGCAGTATTTT CATSIRLAGSTDTQYF TRBJ2-3 - TRBV15 16 TRBD2
TGTGCCAGCAGTTTCTGGCAGGGAGCCTACGAGCAGTACTTC CASSFWQGAYEQYF TRBJ2-7 few TRBV28 14 -
TGTGCCAGCAGCTTAGTGTACGAGCAGTACTTC CASSLVYEQYF TRBJ2-7 - TRBV11-3 11 -
TGTGCCAGCAGCGTAGAATTGACAATCGGTGAGCAGTTCTTC CASSVELTIGEQFF TRBJ2-1 - TRBV9 14 -
TGTGCCAGCAGCTTATTCGCCCGCCCGCCAGATACGCAGTATTTT CASSLFARPPDTQYF TRBJ2-3 - TRBV7-2 15 -
TGTGCCAGCAAAGACACCGGGACCGCCAGTGGAGAGCAGTACTTC CASKDTGTASGEQYF TRBJ2-7 few TRBV19 15 -
TGTGCCAGCAGTTACGGGACTAGCGGGAGCTGGGATGAGCAGTTCTTC CASSYGTSGSWDEQFF TRBJ2-1 - TRBV6-6 16 TRBD2
TGTGCCATCAGTTGGACAGATACCGGGGAGCTGTTTTTT CAISWTDTGELFF TRBJ2-2 few TRBV10-3 13 -
TGTGCCAGCAGCCAAGTGGACAGGGACGGCACCATATATTTT CASSQVDRDGTIYF TRBJ1-3 few TRBV4-2 14 TRBD1
TGTGCCAGCACCAAAGGACAGGCCAGCTCCTACAATGAGCAGTTCTTC CASTKGQASSYNEQFF TRBJ2-1 - TRBV2 16 TRBD1
TGTGCCAGCAGCTCGGATCCCACCCCCACAGGGACAAAATCCTACGAGCAGTACTTC CASSSDPTPTGTKSYEQYF TRBJ2-7 - TRBV7-8 19 -
TGTGCCAGCTCATCAATGACAGGGGATGTGGGCTACACCTTC CASSSMTGDVGYTF TRBJ1-2 - TRBV18 14 TRBD1
TGTGCCAGCAGCTCCTCCGGACAGGCCACAGATACGCAGTATTTT CASSSSGQATDTQYF TRBJ2-3 few TRBV7-8 15 TRBD1
TGCGCCAGCAGCCTATACAGGGACAATGAGCAGTTCTTC CASSLYRDNEQFF TRBJ2-1 few TRBV5-1 13 -
TGTGCCTCAGGAGGGACTAGCGGGAGTACATGGGATGAGCAGTTCTTC CASGGTSGSTWDEQFF TRBJ2-1 few TRBV10-3 16 TRBD2
TGTGCCAGCAGCGAGGGACAGGGGGCGAATACGCAGTATTTT CASSEGQGANTQYF TRBJ2-3 - TRBV9 14 TRBD1
TGTGCCACCAGCAGAGATCTAAGGTATATGAGAGATGGCTACACCTTC CATSRDLRYMRDGYTF TRBJ1-2 - TRBV15 16 -
TGTGCCAGCAGCCCGCGGAGGGGAACCACTAATGAAAAACTGTTTTTT CASSPRRGTTNEKLFF TRBJ1-4 - TRBV7-2 16 -
TGCGCCAGCAGCCAAGATTGGAACGGGAGGGGGAAGGGGGAGCAGTTCTTC CASSQDWNGRGKGEQFF TRBJ2-1 few TRBV4-3 17 TRBD2
TGCGCCAGCAGCTTGGTGTACAGTACCGATGGCTACACCTTC CASSLVYSTDGYTF TRBJ1-2 few TRBV5-1 14 -
TGTGCCAGCAAGACAGGGGGGGCAGATACGCAGTATTTT CASKTGGADTQYF TRBJ2-3 - TRBV2 13 TRBD1
TGTGCCAGCAGCCGCCAGGGCGTTTTCGCCGGGGAGCTGTTTTTT CASSRQGVFAGELFF TRBJ2-2 few TRBV14 15 -
TGTGCCAGCAGCCCCGGACTAGCGGGGATGAACATTCAGTACTTC CASSPGLAGMNIQYF TRBJ2-4 few TRBV6-5 15 TRBD2
TGTGCCAGCAGTTCCGGGACCTCCTACGAGCAGTACTTC CASSSGTSYEQYF TRBJ2-7 - TRBV27 13 -
TGTGCCAGCAGCTTAGGATTTTCGGGACTAGCGTCTTTTGAGCAGTTCTTC CASSLGFSGLASFEQFF TRBJ2-1 few TRBV7-8 17 TRBD2
TGTGCCAGCAGCCAAGGTGTTGAGGCCCAGCATTTT CASSQGVEAQHF TRBJ1-5 - TRBV14 12 -
TGTGCCAGCAGCACCGACCCTAGCGGCCGAGGGAGAGAGCAGTACTTC CASSTDPSGRGREQYF TRBJ2-7 few TRBV6-6 16 TRBD2
TGTGCCAGCAGTACCGGGACTAGCGGCTACAATGAGCAGTTCTTC CASSTGTSGYNEQFF TRBJ2-1 few TRBV5-4 15 TRBD2
TGCAGCGTTGGGGGAAGCTACGAGCAGTACTTC CSVGGSYEQYF TRBJ2-7 - TRBV29-1 11 -
TGTGCCAGCAGTTTAGGGGGGGGGCTCAATCAGCCCCAGCATTTT CASSLGGGLNQPQHF TRBJ1-5 few TRBV28 15 -
TGTGCCAGCAGCTTAATGGGGTCGGTACAAGAGACCCAGTACTTC CASSLMGSVQETQYF TRBJ2-5 - TRBV7-3 15 -
TGTGCCAGCGGAAGGACAGGCACAGATACGCAGTATTTT CASGRTGTDTQYF TRBJ2-3 - TRBV9 13 -
TGCGCCAGCAGCTTGGGACAGGCGGGTGAAAAACTGTTTTTT CASSLGQAGEKLFF TRBJ1-4 few TRBV5-1 14 -
TGCAGCGTTAGGGGTCCAGATACGCAGTATTTT CSVRGPDTQYF TRBJ2-3 few TRBV29-1 11 -
TGTGCCAGCAGCTTAACACACGGGGAGACCCAGTACTTC CASSLTHGETQYF TRBJ2-5 once TRBV7-2 13 -
TGTGCCAGCAGCGTAGGTGGTGGGCAGGGAAATGAAAAACTGTTTTTT CASSVGGGQGNEKLFF TRBJ1-4 - TRBV9 16 -
TGTGCCAGCGGTAACAGAGACTCTGGAAACACCATATATTTT CASGNRDSGNTIYF TRBJ1-3 few TRBV2 14 -
TGTGCCAGTAGTATGTCCGGGGGGATGAACACTGAAGCTTTCTTT CASSMSGGMNTEAFF TRBJ1-1 few TRBV19 15 -
TGTGCCAGCAGCCCCTATTGGACTGAAGCTTTCTTT CASSPYWTEAFF TRBJ1-1 few TRBV5-4 12 -
TGCGCCAGCAGTCCGGAGACCGGACAGGGCTCTGGGGCCAACGTCCTGACTTTC CASSPETGQGSGANVLTF TRBJ2-6 - TRBV23-1 18 TRBD1
TGTGCCACCAGCAGAGACGGACTAGCGGGAGGCCCGAGCAATGAGCAGTTCTTC CATSRDGLAGGPSNEQFF TRBJ2-1 - TRBV15 18 TRBD2
TGTGCCAGTAGTCCGTTACTAGCGGGAGTCTACAATGAGCAGTTCTTC CASSPLLAGVYNEQFF TRBJ2-1 - TRBV19 16 TRBD2
TGTGCCAGCAGGAAACTAGCGATCGGTGGAGAGACCCAGTACTTC CASRKLAIGGETQYF TRBJ2-5 - TRBV27 15 TRBD2
TGCGCCAGCAGCCCGGCGGAGGGAGGGAAACACGCGCCCCAGCATTTT CASSPAEGGKHAPQHF TRBJ1-5 few TRBV5-1 16 -
TGTGCCACAACGCGAGGGGGCTCTGGGGCCAACGTCCTGACTTTC CATTRGGSGANVLTF TRBJ2-6 - TRBV6-5 15 -